This TCR beta chain emerged from a study of blood T cell repertoires in COVID-19 (dated by TCRdb to 2020 to 2022). With respect to the entire study: Samples covering the acute and convalescent phases of COVID-19 were provided by collaborators in the United States, Italy and Spain. Nearly every sample came with metadata listing a de-identified subject ID, COVID-19 status, age in years and sex. The repertoires were released in a freely available public database meant as a resource for research on the immune response to SARS-CoV-2. Samples came from the ongoing ImmuneRACE study (first 160 participants) plus 1,254 subjects from 6 global collaborators. Subjects who had been exposed to COVID-19, were actively infected with it, or had recovered from it provided the deeply sampled blood TCRbeta repertoires that made up the dataset. Where available, HLA class I and class II types were obtained from metadata supplied by the sample provider rather than from assay-based typing. The material from the prospective study consisted of cDNA or gDNA derived from T cells, B-cell-depleted T cells, or PBMCs. The paper's findings and limits, for the study overall: How much clinical and demographic metadata was included differed by source and by participant, and the metadata was provided uncurated.

Looking up the germline V gene yields CDR1 KGHSH and CDR2 LQKENI. Relative to germline, V is 2 bases shorter and J is 4 bases shorter, with 8 bases between their ends. The CDR3 sequence holds 14 residues, the cysteine and phenylalanine included. Of all the DNA, just the CDR3 is kept, 42 bases in frame from base 1. Concerning this clone itself: Its antigen remains unidentified. No much larger clonotype is one base removed from it; base qualities were not supplied.

One collaborating source in Seattle enrolled patients during active infection and followed them longitudinally through the course of disease. Collaborating institutions collected whole blood in K2EDTA tubes following their own protocols. For TCRbeta analysis, collaborators shipped samples as frozen whole blood, isolated PBMCs, or DNA extracted from either of those sample types. TCRbeta CDR3 regions were amplified from genomic DNA by means of the immunoSEQ Assay, a bias-controlled multiplex PCR. Processing in the source paper ran as follows. The number of nucleated cells in each sample was estimated by amplification of reference gene primers within the assay. To quantify the absolute abundance of each unique TCRbeta CDR3 rearrangement, sequence reads were collapsed and filtered. Productive Simpson clonality was computed per sample as the square root of Simpson's diversity index over productive rearrangements. In its TCRdb copy, this immuneACCESS table keeps in-frame sequences only and misses some clones. Where compared with another copy, unresolved V genes explain less than half of these, and the others have no known cause. That table supplies the V and J calls and clone size; D and trimming were determined from the DNA. This sample has about 480,000 clones in its table, and roughly 91% of those were observed once. Of the sample, roughly 8% is held by the ten largest clones.

The V and J segments used are TRBV18 and TRBJ2-2, with no D gene named confidently. Sequenced sample: peripheral blood. The receptor's source is a woman aged 45-65 years with COVID-19, enrolled during active disease. The sequence in DNA is TGTGCCAGCTCACCAATACAGACCACCGGGGAGCTGTTTTTT. This yields the protein CASSPIQTTGELFF.